This T cell receptor (beta chain) was profiled in a study of T cell responses to AZD1222 COVID-19 vaccine (dated by TCRdb to about 2021). Regarding the study in general: A total of 233 trial participants underwent TCR sequencing, of whom 207 received two doses of AZD1222 and some 26 received two doses of the MenACWY control vaccine. Enrollment into the trials was organized by age into subgroups of 18-55, 56-69 and 70-plus years, and those subgroups contained 148, 28 and 57 TCR-sequenced participants, respectively. Findings and caveats that apply to the study as a whole: Participants were mostly white British and included more females than males, and it was suggested by the authors that clonal diversity may have been underestimated. A significant rise in spike-specific TCR breadth and depth was observed after two AZD1222 doses relative to day 0 and relative to MenACWY recipients. No day 14 peak-response samples were available, so repertoires were characterized only after the peak T cell response. Conclusions about previously exposed vaccinees were limited because only six or seven AZD1222 recipients were SARS-CoV-2 seropositive at baseline. Epitopes outside the regions mutated in the B.1.351 and B.1.1.7 variants were reportedly recognized by nearly half of the unique spike-specific TCRs. In the small 56-69-year group, the increase in depth fell short of significance, most likely because of low power. The vaccine-associated CD4 TCRs covered the entire spike protein, and the dominant responses fell in regions 160-218 and 743-854.

There are 12 amino acids in the CDR3, from cysteine to phenylalanine inclusive. Here the CDR3 DNA is all that survives: 36 bases in frame from base 1. V lost 4 bases and J lost 11 bases; the stretch between them is 9 bases long. The germline V gene (reference sequence) provides CDR1 LGHDT and CDR2 YNNKEL. Details on this clone: Its antigen target is currently unknown. Per-base quality was not reported, and no clone a single base away is much larger than it.

The CDR3 regions of human TCRbeta chains were analyzed by immunosequencing. Concerning the study's data processing: TCRs in the repertoires were matched against a reference library of SARS-CoV-2-specific TCRs that had been generated with the MIRA antigen-specificity platform. Breadth was defined as the fraction of unique TCRs that were SARS-CoV-2-associated, and depth was defined as the fraction of total T cells that were SARS-CoV-2-associated. Using the MIRA data, each spike-specific TCR was assigned both to the spike region to which the TCR was reactive and to a CD4 or CD8 class. Log10-transformed breadth and depth values were compared by one-way ANOVA with Sidak's multiple comparisons tests. TCRdb holds this immuneACCESS table with in-frame rearrangements only. Some clones are missing; in checked studies, unresolved V genes explain under half, and the rest has no known cause. V, J and clone size derive from that table, while D and trimming were established from the DNA sequence. Within this sample are 200,000 or so clones, with about nine tenths of them counted one time only. About 2.5% of the sample lies in the top ten.

Explained via the paper, the time point label denotes: baseline before first vaccination. Sample treatment or condition, as interpreted from the label and publication: meningococcal conjugate vaccine given as trial control. Vaccinee samples came from UK trials COV001 and COV002, including a single-blind randomized controlled phase 2/3 trial of AZD1222 (ChAdOx1 nCoV-19) in healthy adults. Trial participant PBMC samples were collected at day 0 and day 28 after the second dose for TCRbeta chain sequencing. The material was peripheral blood, obtained on day 0 of MenACWY control vaccination. The chain joins TRBV3-1 (or the pseudogene TRBV3-2) to TRBJ1-6, and the D gene may be TRBD1, 5 bases matching. The receptor's source is an adult in good health. Here is the DNA: TGTGCCAGCAGCCGGGGCCCCCCACCCCTCCACTTT. Translated, it reads CASSRGPPPLHF.